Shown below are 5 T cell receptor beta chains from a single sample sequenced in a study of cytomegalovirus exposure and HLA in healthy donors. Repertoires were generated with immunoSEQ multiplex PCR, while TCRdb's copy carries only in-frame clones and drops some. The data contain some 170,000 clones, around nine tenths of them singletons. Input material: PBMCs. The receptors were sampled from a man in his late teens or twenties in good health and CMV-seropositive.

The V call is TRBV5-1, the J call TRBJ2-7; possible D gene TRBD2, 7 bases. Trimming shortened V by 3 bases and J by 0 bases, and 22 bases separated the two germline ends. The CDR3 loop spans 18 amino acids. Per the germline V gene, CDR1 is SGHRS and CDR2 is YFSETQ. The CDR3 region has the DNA TGCGCCAGCAGCTCCCAGGGGTTTGGGGCGGGGGCCTCCTACGAGCAGTACTTC. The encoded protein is CASSSQGFGAGASYEQYF.

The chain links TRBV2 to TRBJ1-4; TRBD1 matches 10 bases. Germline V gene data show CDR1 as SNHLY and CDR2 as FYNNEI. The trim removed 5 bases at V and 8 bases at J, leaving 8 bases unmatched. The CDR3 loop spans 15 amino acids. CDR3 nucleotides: TGTGCCAGCAGTATCGACAGGGGGCGCGTCGAAAAACTGTTTTTT. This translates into CASSIDRGRVEKLFF.

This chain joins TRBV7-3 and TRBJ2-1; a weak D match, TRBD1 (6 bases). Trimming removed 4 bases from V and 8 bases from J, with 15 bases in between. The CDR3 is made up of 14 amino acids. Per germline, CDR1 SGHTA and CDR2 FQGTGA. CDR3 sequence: CASSSQQGRDEQFF. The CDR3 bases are TGTGCCAGCAGCTCCCAACAGGGTCGGGATGAGCAGTTCTTC.

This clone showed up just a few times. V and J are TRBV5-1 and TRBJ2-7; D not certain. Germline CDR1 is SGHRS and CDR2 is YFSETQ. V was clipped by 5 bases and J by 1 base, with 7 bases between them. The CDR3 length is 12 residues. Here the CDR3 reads CASSPPSYEQYF. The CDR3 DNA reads TGCGCCAGCAGTCCTCCTTCCTACGAGCAGTACTTC.

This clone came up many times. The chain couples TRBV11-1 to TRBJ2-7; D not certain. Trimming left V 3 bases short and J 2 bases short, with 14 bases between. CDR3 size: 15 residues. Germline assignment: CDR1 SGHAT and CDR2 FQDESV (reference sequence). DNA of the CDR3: TGTGCCAGCAGCTTTGCGGCCAACGGAGCCTACGAGCAGTACTTC. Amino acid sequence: CASSFAANGAYEQYF. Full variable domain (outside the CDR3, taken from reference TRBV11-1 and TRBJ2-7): EAEVAQSPRYKITEKSQAVAFWCDPISGHATLYWYRQILGQGPELLVQFQDESVVDDSQLPKDRFSAERLKGVDSTLKIQPAELGDSAMYLCASSFAANGAYEQYFGPGTRLTVT.